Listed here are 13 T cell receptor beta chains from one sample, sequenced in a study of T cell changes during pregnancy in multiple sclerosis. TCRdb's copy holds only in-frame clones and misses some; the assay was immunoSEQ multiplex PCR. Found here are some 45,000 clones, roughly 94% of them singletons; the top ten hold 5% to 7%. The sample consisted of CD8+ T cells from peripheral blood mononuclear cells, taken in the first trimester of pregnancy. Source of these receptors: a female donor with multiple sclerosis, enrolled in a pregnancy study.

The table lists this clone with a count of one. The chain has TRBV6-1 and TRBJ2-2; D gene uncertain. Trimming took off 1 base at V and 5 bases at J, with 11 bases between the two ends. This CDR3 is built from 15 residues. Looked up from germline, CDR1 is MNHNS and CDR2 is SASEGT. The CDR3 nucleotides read TGTGCCAGCAGTGAAGGGGCATACCGGACCGGGGAGCTGTTTTTT. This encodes CASSEGAYRTGELFF.

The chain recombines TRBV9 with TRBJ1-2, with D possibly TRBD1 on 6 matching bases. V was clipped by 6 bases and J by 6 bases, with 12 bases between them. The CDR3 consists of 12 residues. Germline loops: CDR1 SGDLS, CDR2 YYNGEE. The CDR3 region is CASIDRMNGYTF. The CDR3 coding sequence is TGTGCCAGCATAGACAGGATGAATGGCTACACCTTC.

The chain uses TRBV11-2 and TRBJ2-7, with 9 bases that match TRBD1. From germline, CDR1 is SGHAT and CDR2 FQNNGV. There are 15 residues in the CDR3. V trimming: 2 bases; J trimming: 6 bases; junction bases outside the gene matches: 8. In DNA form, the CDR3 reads TGTGCCAGCAGCTTACGCCGACAGGGGGACGCCGAGCAGTACTTC. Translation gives CASSLRRQGDAEQYF.

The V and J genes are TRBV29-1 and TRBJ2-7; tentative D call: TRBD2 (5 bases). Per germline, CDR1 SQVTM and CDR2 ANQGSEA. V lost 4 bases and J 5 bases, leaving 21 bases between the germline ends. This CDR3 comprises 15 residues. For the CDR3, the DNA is TGCAGCGTTGGGCCGTCGGGCGGGTCCTTCGACGAGCAGTACTTC. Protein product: CSVGPSGGSFDEQYF.

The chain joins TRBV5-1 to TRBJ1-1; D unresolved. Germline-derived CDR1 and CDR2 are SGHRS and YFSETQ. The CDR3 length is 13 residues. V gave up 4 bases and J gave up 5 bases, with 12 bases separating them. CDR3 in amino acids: CASSPASGTEAFF. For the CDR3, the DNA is TGCGCCAGCAGCCCTGCCTCGGGGACTGAAGCTTTCTTT.

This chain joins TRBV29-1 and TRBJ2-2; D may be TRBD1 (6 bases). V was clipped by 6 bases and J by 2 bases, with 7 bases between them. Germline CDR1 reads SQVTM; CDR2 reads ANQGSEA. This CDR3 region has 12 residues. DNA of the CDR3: TGCAGCGTGACAGGAAACACCGGGGAGCTGTTTTTT. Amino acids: CSVTGNTGELFF.

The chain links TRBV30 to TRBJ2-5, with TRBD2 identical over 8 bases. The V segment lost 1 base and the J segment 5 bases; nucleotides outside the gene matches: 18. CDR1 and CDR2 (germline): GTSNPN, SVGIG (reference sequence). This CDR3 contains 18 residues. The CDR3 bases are TGTGCCTGGAGTGGAGTCCCCTACCGGGAGGGCCCCAGGGAGACCCAGTACTTC. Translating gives CAWSGVPYREGPRETQYF.

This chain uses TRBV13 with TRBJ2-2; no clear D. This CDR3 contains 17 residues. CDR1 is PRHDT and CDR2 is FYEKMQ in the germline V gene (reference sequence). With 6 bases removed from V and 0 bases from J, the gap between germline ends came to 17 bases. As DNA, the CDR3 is TGTGCCAGCAGGGATGTCAGGCGACGATCGAACACCGGGGAGCTGTTTTTT. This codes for CASRDVRRRSNTGELFF. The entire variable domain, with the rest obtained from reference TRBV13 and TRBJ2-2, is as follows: AAGVIQSPRHLIKEKRETATLKCYPIPRHDTVYWYQQGPGQDPQFLISFYEKMQSDKGSIPDRFSAQQFSDYHSELNMSSLELGDSALYFCASRDVRRRSNTGELFFGEGSRLTVL.

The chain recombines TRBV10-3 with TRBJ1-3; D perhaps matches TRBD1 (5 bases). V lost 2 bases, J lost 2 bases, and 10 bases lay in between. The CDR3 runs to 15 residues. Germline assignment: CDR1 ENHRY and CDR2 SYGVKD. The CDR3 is CAISEPGGPGNTIYF. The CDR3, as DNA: TGTGCCATCAGTGAGCCGGGGGGTCCTGGAAACACCATATATTTT.

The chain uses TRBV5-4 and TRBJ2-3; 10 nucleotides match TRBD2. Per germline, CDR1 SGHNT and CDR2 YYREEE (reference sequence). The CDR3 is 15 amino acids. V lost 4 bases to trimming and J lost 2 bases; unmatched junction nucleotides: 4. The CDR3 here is CASSEGLAATDTQYF. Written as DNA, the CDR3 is TGTGCCAGCAGCGAAGGACTAGCGGCCACAGATACGCAGTATTTT. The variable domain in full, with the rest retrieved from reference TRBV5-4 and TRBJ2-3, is ETGVTQSPTHLIKTRGQQVTLRCSSQSGHNTVSWYQQALGQGPQFIFQYYREEENGRGNFPPRFSGLQFPNYSSELNVNALELDDSALYLCASSEGLAATDTQYFGPGTRLTVL.

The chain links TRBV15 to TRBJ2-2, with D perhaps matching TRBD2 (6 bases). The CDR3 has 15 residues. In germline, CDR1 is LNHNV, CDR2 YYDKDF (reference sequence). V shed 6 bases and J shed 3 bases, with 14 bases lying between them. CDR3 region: CATRFTGVDTGELFF. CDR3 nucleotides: TGTGCCACCAGATTTACGGGAGTAGACACCGGGGAGCTGTTTTTT.

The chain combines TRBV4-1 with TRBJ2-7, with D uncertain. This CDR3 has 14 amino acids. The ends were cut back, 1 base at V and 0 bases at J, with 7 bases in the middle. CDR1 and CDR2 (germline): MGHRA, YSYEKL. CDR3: CASSQVTYSYEQYF. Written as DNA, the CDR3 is TGCGCCAGCAGCCAAGTAACCTACTCCTACGAGCAGTACTTC.

Written as DNA, the CDR3 is TGTGCCAGCAGTTTAGGACTAGCGGGAGCAAATGAGCAGTTCTTC. It specifies CASSLGLAGANEQFF. The chain carries TRBV6-5 and TRBJ2-1, with TRBD2 matching over 13 bases. Unmatched junction bases numbered 4, after V lost 4 bases and J lost 7 bases. The CDR3 length is 15 residues. The germline V gene encodes CDR1 MNHEY and CDR2 SVGAGI.